This record concerns one TCR beta chain sequence. As yet, its antigen is unknown. The CDR3 runs 16 residues. The germline V gene has CDR1 SGHTA and CDR2 FQGNSA. V was pared by 2 bases and J by 3 bases, with 9 bases of the junction left unmatched. The sample comes from a study of cytomegalovirus exposure and HLA in healthy donors. Across the whole study: When 350 to 500 donors were genotyped, more than 70% of them were found to fall in the Caucasian-associated ancestry cluster. Overall study results and limits: In a later analysis, TCR beta V- and J-gene trimming was associated with a missense DCLRE1C variant. Indistinguishable V segments, including TRBV6-2 and TRBV6-3, were excluded.

It was with 60 Vbeta and 13 Jbeta primers that the PCR ran. Using immunoSEQ multiplex PCR, the repertoire was profiled, and TCRdb retains in-frame clones only, with some absent. Of 90,000 to 120,000 clones in the sample, roughly 76% are singletons; the top ten hold about 2.3%. The source is a man between 18 and 29 years old in good health and CMV-seronegative. The sample taken for sequencing was PBMCs. The rearrangement joins TRBV7-2 to TRBJ2-7; 8 nucleotides align to TRBD2. The CDR3 loop is CASSLLSGGPFYEQYF. DNA for the CDR3: TGTGCCAGCAGCTTACTGTCGGGGGGGCCTTTCTACGAGCAGTACTTC.